This T cell receptor (beta chain) was found in a study of T cell responses to AZD1222 COVID-19 vaccine. The data were produced by immunoSEQ multiplex PCR, yet TCRdb's version contains in-frame clones alone and is incomplete. The sample yields over 100,000 clones, around 87% seen once. Notes on the study in general: Donors were mostly white British, more females; clonal diversity possibly underestimated.

The CDR3 runs 13 residues. Between the trimmed V and J ends, which lost 0 bases and 13 bases, there was a span of 15 bases. Germline CDR1 is SNHLY and CDR2 is FYNNEI. This clone was seen only once. Its antigen is not known. The sequencing used peripheral blood, collected 28 days after the second AZD1222 dose. The clonotype was recovered from an adult who received the AZD1222 COVID-19 vaccine. The V gene is TRBV2, the J gene TRBJ1-1; D not certain. The CDR3 coding sequence is TGTGCCAGCAGTGAAGCGCTTGGGCCGGAGAATTTCTTT. This gives the protein CASSEALGPENFF.